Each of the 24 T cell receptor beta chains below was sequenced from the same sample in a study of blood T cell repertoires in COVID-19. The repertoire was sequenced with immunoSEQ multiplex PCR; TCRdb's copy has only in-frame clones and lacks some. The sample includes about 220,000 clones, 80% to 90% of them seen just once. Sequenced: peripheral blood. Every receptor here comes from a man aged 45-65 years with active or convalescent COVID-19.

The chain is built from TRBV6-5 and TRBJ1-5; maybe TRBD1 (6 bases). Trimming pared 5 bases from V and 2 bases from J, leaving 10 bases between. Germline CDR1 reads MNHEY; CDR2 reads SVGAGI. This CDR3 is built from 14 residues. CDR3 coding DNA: TGTGCCAGCAGTACCTACAGGGGCAATCAGCCCCAGCATTTT. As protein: CASSTYRGNQPQHF.

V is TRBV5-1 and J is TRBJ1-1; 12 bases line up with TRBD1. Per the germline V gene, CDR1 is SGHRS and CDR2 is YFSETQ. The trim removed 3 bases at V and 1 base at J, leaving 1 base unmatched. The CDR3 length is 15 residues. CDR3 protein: CASSWGQGANTEAFF. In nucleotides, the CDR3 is TGCGCCAGCAGCTGGGGACAGGGGGCGAACACTGAAGCTTTCTTT. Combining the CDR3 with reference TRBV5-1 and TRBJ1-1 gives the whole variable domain KAGVTQTPRYLIKTRGQQVTLSCSPISGHRSVSWYQQTPGQGLQFLFEYFSETQRNKGNFPGRFSGRQFSNSRSEMNVSTLELGDSALYLCASSWGQGANTEAFFGQGTRLTVV.

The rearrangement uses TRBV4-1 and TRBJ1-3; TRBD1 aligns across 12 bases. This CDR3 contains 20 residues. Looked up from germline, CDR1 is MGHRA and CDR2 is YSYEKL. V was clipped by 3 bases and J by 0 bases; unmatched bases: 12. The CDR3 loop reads CASSQEGDRGQSGSGNTIYF. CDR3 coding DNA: TGCGCCAGCAGCCAGGAGGGGGACAGGGGGCAGTCGGGCTCTGGAAACACCATATATTTT.

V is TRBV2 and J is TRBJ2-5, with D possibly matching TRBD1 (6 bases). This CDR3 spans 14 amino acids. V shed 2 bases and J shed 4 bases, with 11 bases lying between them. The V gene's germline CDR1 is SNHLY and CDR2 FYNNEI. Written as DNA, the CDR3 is TGTGCCAGCAGTGAAACAGGGCCCGGAGAGACCCAGTACTTC. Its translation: CASSETGPGETQYF. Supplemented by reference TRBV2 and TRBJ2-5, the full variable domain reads EPEVTQTPSHQVTQMGQEVILRCVPISNHLYFYWYRQILGQKVEFLVSFYNNEISEKSEIFDDQFSVERPDGSNFTLKIRSTKLEDSAMYFCASSETGPGETQYFGPGTRLLVL.

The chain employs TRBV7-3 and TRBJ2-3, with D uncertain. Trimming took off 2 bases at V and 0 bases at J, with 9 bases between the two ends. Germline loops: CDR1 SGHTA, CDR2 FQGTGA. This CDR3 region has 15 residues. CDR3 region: CASSLGQVSTDTQYF. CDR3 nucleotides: TGTGCCAGCAGCTTAGGGCAGGTCAGCACAGATACGCAGTATTTT.

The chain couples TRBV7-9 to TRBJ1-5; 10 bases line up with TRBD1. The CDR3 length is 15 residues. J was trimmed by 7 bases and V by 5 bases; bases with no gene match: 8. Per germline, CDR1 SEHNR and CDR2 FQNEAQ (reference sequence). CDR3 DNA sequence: TGTGCCAGCAGCCCCGGGACAGGGGTTGAACAGCCCCAGCATTTT. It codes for CASSPGTGVEQPQHF.

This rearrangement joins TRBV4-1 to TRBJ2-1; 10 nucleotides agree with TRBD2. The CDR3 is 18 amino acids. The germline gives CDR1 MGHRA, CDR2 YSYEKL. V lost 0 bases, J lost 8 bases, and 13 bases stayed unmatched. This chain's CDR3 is CASSQDGPSGSNIYEQFF. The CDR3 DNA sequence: TGCGCCAGCAGCCAAGACGGGCCTAGCGGGAGTAATATCTATGAGCAGTTCTTC.

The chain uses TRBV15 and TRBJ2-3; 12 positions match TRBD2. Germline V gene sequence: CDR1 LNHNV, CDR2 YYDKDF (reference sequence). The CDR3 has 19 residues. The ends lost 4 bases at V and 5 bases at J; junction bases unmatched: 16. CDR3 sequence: CATSTDTASGGAEVDTQYF. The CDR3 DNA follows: TGTGCCACCAGCACAGACACGGCTAGCGGGGGGGCCGAGGTAGATACGCAGTATTTT.

The CDR3 is CASSELAGDRPKGNEQFF. The DNA of the CDR3 is TGTGCCAGCAGTGAACTAGCGGGAGACCGGCCCAAGGGAAATGAGCAGTTCTTC. This chain joins TRBV2 and TRBJ2-1; 10 bases are a match to TRBD2. Germline V gene sequence: CDR1 SNHLY, CDR2 FYNNEI. V dropped 2 bases and J dropped 7; count of bases not matched to a gene: 14. The CDR3 consists of 18 residues.

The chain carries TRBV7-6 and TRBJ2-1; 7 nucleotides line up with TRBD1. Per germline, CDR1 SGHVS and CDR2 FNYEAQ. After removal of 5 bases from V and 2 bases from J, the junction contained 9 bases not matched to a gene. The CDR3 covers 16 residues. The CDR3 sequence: CASSPGQVPPYNEQFF. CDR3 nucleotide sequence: TGTGCCAGCAGCCCCGGACAGGTCCCACCCTACAATGAGCAGTTCTTC.

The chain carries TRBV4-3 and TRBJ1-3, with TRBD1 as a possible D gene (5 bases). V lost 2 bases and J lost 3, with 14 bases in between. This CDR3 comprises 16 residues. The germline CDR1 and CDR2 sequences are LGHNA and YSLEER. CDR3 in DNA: TGCGCCAGCAGCCAACACGGGGGAGATAATGGAAACACCATATATTTT. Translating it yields CASSQHGGDNGNTIYF.

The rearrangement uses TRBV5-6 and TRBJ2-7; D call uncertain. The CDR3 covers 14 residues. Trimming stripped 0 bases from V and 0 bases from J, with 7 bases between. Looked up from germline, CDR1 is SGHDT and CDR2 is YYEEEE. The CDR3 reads CASSLVGSSYEQYV. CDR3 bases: TGTGCCAGCAGCTTGGTGGGCAGCTCCTACGAGCAGTACGTC.

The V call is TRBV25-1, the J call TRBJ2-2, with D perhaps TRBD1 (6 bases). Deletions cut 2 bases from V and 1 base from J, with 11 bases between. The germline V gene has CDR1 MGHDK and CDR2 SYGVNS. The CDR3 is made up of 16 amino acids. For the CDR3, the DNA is TGTGCCAGCAGTGAAACTATAGGGGGGAACACCGGGGAGCTGTTTTTT. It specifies CASSETIGGNTGELFF.

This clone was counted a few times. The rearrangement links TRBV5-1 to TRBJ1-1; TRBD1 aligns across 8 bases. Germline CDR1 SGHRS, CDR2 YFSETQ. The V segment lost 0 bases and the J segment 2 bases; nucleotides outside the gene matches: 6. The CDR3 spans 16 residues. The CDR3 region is CASSLVVTGGNTEAFF. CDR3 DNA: TGCGCCAGCAGCTTGGTCGTAACAGGGGGAAACACTGAAGCTTTCTTT.

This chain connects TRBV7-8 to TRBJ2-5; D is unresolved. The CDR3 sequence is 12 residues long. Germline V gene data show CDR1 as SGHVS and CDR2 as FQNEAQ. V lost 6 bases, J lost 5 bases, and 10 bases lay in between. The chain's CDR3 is CASSFFEETQYF. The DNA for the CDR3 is TGTGCCAGCAGTTTTTTCGAGGAGACCCAGTACTTC.

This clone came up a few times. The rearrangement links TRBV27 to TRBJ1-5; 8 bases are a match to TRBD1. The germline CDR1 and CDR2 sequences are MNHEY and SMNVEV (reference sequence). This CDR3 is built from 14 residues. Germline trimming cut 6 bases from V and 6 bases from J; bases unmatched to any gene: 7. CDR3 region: CASSISGGSQPQHF. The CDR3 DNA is TGTGCCAGCAGCATTTCAGGGGGCAGTCAGCCCCAGCATTTT.

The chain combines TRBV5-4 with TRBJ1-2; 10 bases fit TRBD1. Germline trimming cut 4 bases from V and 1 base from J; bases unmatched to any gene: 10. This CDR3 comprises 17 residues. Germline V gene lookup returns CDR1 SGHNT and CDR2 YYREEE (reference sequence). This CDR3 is CASSGRQGAPYNYGYTF. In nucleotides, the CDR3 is TGTGCCAGCAGCGGGAGACAGGGGGCACCTTATAACTATGGCTACACCTTC.

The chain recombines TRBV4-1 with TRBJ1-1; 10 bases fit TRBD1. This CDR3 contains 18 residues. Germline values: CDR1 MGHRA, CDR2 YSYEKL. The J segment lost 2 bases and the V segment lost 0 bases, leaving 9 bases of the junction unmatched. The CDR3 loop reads CASSQDAPGQGLNTEAFF. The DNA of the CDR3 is TGCGCCAGCAGCCAAGATGCCCCGGGACAGGGGTTAAACACTGAAGCTTTCTTT.

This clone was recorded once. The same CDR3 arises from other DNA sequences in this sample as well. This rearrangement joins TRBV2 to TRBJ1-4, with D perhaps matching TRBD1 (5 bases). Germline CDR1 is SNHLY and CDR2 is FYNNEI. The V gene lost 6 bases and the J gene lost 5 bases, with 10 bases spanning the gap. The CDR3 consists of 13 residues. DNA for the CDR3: TGTGCCAGCAGCAGGGATCACAATGAAAAACTGTTTTTT. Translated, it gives CASSRDHNEKLFF.

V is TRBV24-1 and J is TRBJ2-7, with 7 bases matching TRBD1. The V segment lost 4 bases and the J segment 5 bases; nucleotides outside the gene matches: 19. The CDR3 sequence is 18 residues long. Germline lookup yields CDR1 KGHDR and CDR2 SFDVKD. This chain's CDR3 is CATSESDSTTPTGNEQYV. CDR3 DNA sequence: TGTGCCACCAGTGAATCCGACTCAACAACTCCGACAGGGAACGAGCAGTACGTC.

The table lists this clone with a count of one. The chain's CDR3 is CASSPGTGPFYEQYF. DNA of the CDR3: TGTGCCAGCAGCCCCGGGACAGGTCCTTTCTACGAGCAGTACTTC. The chain couples TRBV6-5 to TRBJ2-7, with 8 bases identical to TRBD1. From germline, CDR1 is MNHEY and CDR2 SVGAGI. Trimming took 6 bases from V and 3 from J; bases not matched to a gene: 10. There are 15 residues in the CDR3.

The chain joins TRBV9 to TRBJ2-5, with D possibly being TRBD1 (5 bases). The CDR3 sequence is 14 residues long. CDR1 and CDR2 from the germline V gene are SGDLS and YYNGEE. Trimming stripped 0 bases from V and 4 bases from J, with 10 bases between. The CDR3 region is CASSVEGIPETQYF. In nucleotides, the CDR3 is TGTGCCAGCAGCGTAGAGGGGATTCCAGAGACCCAGTACTTC.

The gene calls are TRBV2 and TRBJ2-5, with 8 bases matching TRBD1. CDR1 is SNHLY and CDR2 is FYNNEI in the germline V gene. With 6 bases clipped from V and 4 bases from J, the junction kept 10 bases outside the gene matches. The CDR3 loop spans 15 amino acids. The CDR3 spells CASRDPGQVGETQYF. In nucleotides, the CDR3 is TGTGCCAGCAGGGACCCGGGACAGGTGGGAGAGACCCAGTACTTC.

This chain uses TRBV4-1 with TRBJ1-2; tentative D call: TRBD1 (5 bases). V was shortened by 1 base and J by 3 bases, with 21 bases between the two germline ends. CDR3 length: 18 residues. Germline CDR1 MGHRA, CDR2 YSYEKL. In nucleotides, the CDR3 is TGCGCCAGCAGCCAAGGTGCCCAGGCAGGGCGGTTCTACTATGGCTACACCTTC. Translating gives CASSQGAQAGRFYYGYTF.